The 25 T cell receptor beta chains reported below all come from one sample, sequenced in a study of T-cell reconstitution after alpha-beta-depleted transplantation in children. Unique molecular identifiers were built into the TCRbeta library. MiXCR was run by TCRdb on the PCR reads, yielding one entry per CDR3 protein. The repertoire includes 240,000 or so distinct CDR3 sequences, under 9.5% of them detected once, and just under 6.5% sits in the top ten. Specimen: PBMCs, mostly from graft donor cells, collected 180 days after TCRalphabeta/CD19-depleted stem cell transplant. These receptors were collected from a male patient aged 10 to 17 who had a stem cell transplant for acute lymphoblastic leukemia, so the T cells may come from the graft donor.

This clonotype occurred a few times. The J gene is TRBJ2-7, the V gene TRBV12-3 or TRBV12-4; 10 bases match TRBD2. Trimming removed 6 bases from V and 5 bases from J; junction bases left unmatched: 10. The length of the CDR3 is 15 residues. In nucleotides, the CDR3 is TGTGCCAGCAGCTCAAGCGGGGGGGCCCACCACGAGCAGTACTTC. Encoded protein: CASSSSGGAHHEQYF.

The sample holds many counts of this clonotype. V usage is TRBV7-3 and J usage is TRBJ2-1; D ambiguous. V was clipped by 4 bases and J by 10 bases, with 14 bases between them. The CDR3 length is 13 residues. Germline CDR1 SGHTA, CDR2 FQGTGA. Written as DNA, the CDR3 is TGTGCCAGCAGCTCGGACCTGCTAGGGGAGCAGTTCTTC. Protein: CASSSDLLGEQFF. The variable domain in full, completed from reference TRBV7-3 and TRBJ2-1, reads GAGVSQTPSNKVTEKGKYVELRCDPISGHTALYWYRQSLGQGPEFLIYFQGTGAADDSGLPNDRFFAVRPEGSVSTLKIQRTERGDSAVYLCASSSDLLGEQFFGPGTRLTVL.

This clonotype was found many times. V is TRBV7-9 and J is TRBJ2-5; 9 bases match TRBD1. Germline V gene data show CDR1 as SEHNR and CDR2 as FQNEAQ (reference sequence). Trimming took 5 bases from V and 2 from J; bases not matched to a gene: 9. The CDR3 consists of 16 residues. CDR3 nucleotide sequence: TGTGCCAGCAGCCCGCGATGGGACAGGGCACAAGAGACCCAGTACTTC. Translation: CASSPRWDRAQETQYF.

This clonotype has at least ten counts. This rearrangement joins TRBV12-3 or TRBV12-4 to TRBJ2-7; 8 bases match TRBD2. Trimming took 3 bases from V and 2 from J; bases not matched to a gene: 9. This CDR3 is 16 amino acids long. CDR3 sequence: CASSLRPSGGTYEQYF. DNA for the CDR3: TGTGCCAGCAGTTTGCGGCCCAGCGGGGGAACCTACGAGCAGTACTTC.

The table lists this clonotype with many counts. The gene calls are TRBV5-1 and TRBJ2-7; 12 nucleotides align to TRBD1. V trimming: 5 bases; J trimming: 5 bases; junction bases outside the gene matches: 8. Germline V gene sequence: CDR1 SGHRS, CDR2 YFSETQ. The CDR3 is 15 residues long. CDR3 in amino acids: CASSTTGTGGNEQYF. DNA for the CDR3: TGCGCCAGCAGTACTACCGGGACAGGGGGCAACGAGCAGTACTTC.

With respect to this clonotype: Given a much more abundant clone one base away, this may be a read error. The chain links TRBV6-5 to TRBJ1-1; 7 positions match TRBD1. CDR1 is MNHEY and CDR2 is SVGAGI in the germline V gene. The CDR3 length is 16 residues. The DNA for the CDR3 is TGTGCCAGCAGTTACCTGAGGGGAGGGGGCAACACTGACGCTTTCTTT. Residues: CASSYLRGGGNTDAFF.

Ten or more counts support this clonotype. V usage is TRBV9 and J usage is TRBJ1-6; perhaps TRBD1 as D (5 bases). The V end lost 4 bases, the J end lost 7 bases, and 12 bases lay between the germline ends. Germline CDR1 SGDLS, CDR2 YYNGEE. The CDR3 has 14 amino acids. CDR3 amino acids: CASSQGLMNSPLHF. CDR3 nucleotides: TGTGCCAGCAGCCAGGGACTTATGAATTCACCCCTCCACTTT. The full variable domain, rest sourced from reference TRBV9 and TRBJ1-6, is DSGVTQTPKHLITATGQRVTLRCSPRSGDLSVYWYQQSLDQGLQFLIQYYNGEERAKGNILERFSAQQFPDLHSELNLSSLELGDSALYFCASSQGLMNSPLHFGNGTRLTVT.

About this clonotype itself: This may arise from a read error, as a much more abundant clone is one base away. CDR3: CASGLGLAGVSF. The CDR3 DNA is TGTGCCAGCGGCTTAGGATTGGCAGGGGTTTCCTTC. The chain carries TRBV11-1 and TRBJ1-2; weak D call: TRBD1 (6 bases). CDR1 and CDR2 from the germline V gene are SGHAT and FQDESV (reference sequence). There are 12 residues in the CDR3.

Notes on this clonotype: A much larger clonotype is one base distant, so this may be a read error. This sequence joins TRBV28 and TRBJ1-4; no clear D gene. CDR1 and CDR2 (germline): MDHEN, SYDVKM. The CDR3 has 13 amino acids. The DNA of the CDR3 is TGTGCCAGCAGAATGCCCCTTAATAAAAAACTGTTTTTT. It codes for CASRMPLNKKLFF.

Many counts were recorded for this clonotype. This rearrangement joins TRBV10-3 to TRBJ2-2; D not resolved. The V end was cut by 10 bases, the J end by 6 bases, with 18 bases between. The length of the CDR3 is 14 residues. Germline-derived CDR1 and CDR2 are ENHRY and SYGVKD. In DNA form, the CDR3 reads TGTGCCACACTCGAAGCCGGGTGGGCCGGGGAGCTGTTTTTT. Amino acid sequence: CATLEAGWAGELFF.

The sample holds many counts of this clonotype. The CDR3 loop is CASSQESLRTPGVYEQYF. DNA for the CDR3: TGTGCCAGCAGCCAAGAGTCATTGAGGACCCCCGGGGTTTACGAGCAGTACTTC. The chain is built from TRBV4-2 and TRBJ2-7, with a tentative D call TRBD2 (5 bases). Trimming took off 0 bases at V and 4 bases at J, with 22 bases between the two ends. The CDR3 is 18 amino acids. The germline gives CDR1 LGHNA, CDR2 YNFKEQ.

This clonotype came up many times. The rearrangement links TRBV29-1 to TRBJ2-7, with 7 bases aligning to TRBD2. J was trimmed by 2 bases and V by 1 base; bases with no gene match: 2. CDR1 and CDR2 from the germline V gene are SQVTM and ANQGSEA. This CDR3 spans 13 amino acids. In nucleotides, the CDR3 is TGCAGCGTTGAAGCCGGGACTACCTACGAGCAGTACTTC. Protein product: CSVEAGTTYEQYF.

The table lists this clonotype with many counts. The chain carries TRBV20-1 and TRBJ2-5, with D tentatively TRBD1 or TRBD2 (5 bases each). There are 12 residues in the CDR3. V lost 6 bases and J 2 bases, leaving 10 bases between the germline ends. CDR1 and CDR2 from the germline V gene are DFQATT and SNEGSKA (reference sequence). The CDR3 DNA is TGCAGTGCCACGGGGCGGCAAGAGACCCAGTACTTC. Protein product: CSATGRQETQYF.

At least ten counts were recorded for this clonotype. This sequence joins TRBV29-1 and TRBJ2-1; 9 bases are shared with TRBD1. J was trimmed by 6 bases and V by 5 bases; bases with no gene match: 11. Germline assignment: CDR1 SQVTM and CDR2 ANQGSEA. This CDR3 region has 15 residues. The CDR3 sequence is CSVSGGTGIGNEQFF. The CDR3 region has the DNA TGCAGCGTTTCTGGGGGGACAGGGATCGGCAATGAGCAGTTCTTC.

The gene calls are TRBV19 and TRBJ2-6; no clear D gene. Trimming stripped 7 bases from V and 0 bases from J, with 10 bases between. The length of the CDR3 is 15 residues. The germline V gene encodes CDR1 LNHDA and CDR2 SQIVND (reference sequence). This CDR3 reads CASTSSYSGANVLTF. The CDR3 DNA reads TGTGCCAGTACCTCGTCTTACTCTGGGGCCAACGTCCTGACTTTC.

The V call is TRBV12-3 or TRBV12-4, the J call TRBJ1-5, with 8 bases fitting TRBD1. The junction had 10 bases not matched to a gene; V was cut back by 5 bases and J by 7 bases. This CDR3 is built from 15 residues. The CDR3 region has the DNA TGTGCCAGCAGTCAGACAGGGGAGGTACGGCAGCCCCAGCATTTT. Translation gives CASSQTGEVRQPQHF.

This clonotype was found many times. This chain joins TRBV24-1 and TRBJ1-1; D gene ambiguous. Germline CDR1 reads KGHDR; CDR2 reads SFDVKD. V was pared by 6 bases and J by 0 bases, with 19 bases between. The length of the CDR3 is 17 residues. CDR3 DNA: TGTGCCACCAGTCCTCCCCTCCCCCGTGGAATGAACACTGAAGCTTTCTTT. Its protein is CATSPPLPRGMNTEAFF.

In its sample, this clonotype was seen once. This sequence may be a read error, since a much larger clone differs from it by one base. The rearrangement uses TRBV12-3 or TRBV12-4 and TRBJ1-5; 11 bases are a match to TRBD1. The CDR3 consists of 17 residues. The CDR3 reads CACSLGTGGESNQPQHF. Here the CDR3 DNA reads TGTGCCTGCAGTTTGGGGACAGGGGGAGAGAGCAATCAGCCCCAGCATTTT.

This clonotype has ten or more counts. The genes are TRBV12-3 or TRBV12-4 and TRBJ1-2, with 9 nucleotides matching TRBD1. The CDR3 loop spans 16 amino acids. The V and J ends lost 6 bases and 1 base, in that order; junction bases with no gene match: 9. In DNA form, the CDR3 reads TGTGCCAGCAGCCGGGACAGGGCCCATCTTAACTATGGCTACACCTTC. It is translated as CASSRDRAHLNYGYTF.

This clonotype has ten or more counts. The chain uses TRBV6-5 and TRBJ2-3, with TRBD2 identical over 8 bases. Trimming removed 2 bases from V and 9 bases from J; junction bases left unmatched: 10. The germline CDR1 and CDR2 sequences are MNHEY and SVGAGI. The CDR3 runs to 15 residues. The DNA of the CDR3 is TGTGCCAGCAGTTACAGGACTAGCCTATCCGCCACGCAGTATTTT. Amino acids: CASSYRTSLSATQYF.

The chain is built from TRBV2 and TRBJ2-7; 9 bases line up with TRBD1. CDR1 and CDR2 from the germline V gene are SNHLY and FYNNEI. The CDR3 has 13 residues. V lost 6 bases to trimming and J lost 5 bases; unmatched junction nucleotides: 5. This CDR3 is CASRFDRGNEQYF. The DNA for the CDR3 is TGTGCCAGCAGGTTCGACAGGGGGAACGAGCAGTACTTC.

There are many counts of this clonotype. The chain joins TRBV5-1 to TRBJ1-1, with D hard to call. The V end was cut by 2 bases, the J end by 1 base, with 12 bases between. The germline V gene has CDR1 SGHRS and CDR2 YFSETQ. The CDR3 consists of 15 residues. CDR3 coding DNA: TGCGCCAGCAGCTTTCGAGCGGACGGGAACACTGAAGCTTTCTTT. Translation: CASSFRADGNTEAFF.

This clonotype has a count of ten or more. This rearrangement joins TRBV12-3 or TRBV12-4 to TRBJ1-1, with D unresolved. The length of the CDR3 is 16 residues. The V gene lost 6 bases and the J gene lost 5 bases, with 22 bases spanning the gap. The DNA for the CDR3 is TGTGCCAGCAGCTCTACCTCGGGAGGAAGGAGGACTGAAGCTTTCTTT. Its protein product is CASSSTSGGRRTEAFF.

This clonotype was detected many times. The chain links TRBV7-6 to TRBJ2-7, with TRBD2 identical over 7 bases. The J segment lost 0 bases and the V segment lost 1 base, leaving 9 bases of the junction unmatched. CDR1 SGHVS and CDR2 FNYEAQ come from the germline V gene. CDR3 size: 17 residues. In DNA form, the CDR3 reads TGTGCCAGCAGCTTAGATACGGCTAGCGGCAACTCCTACGAGCAGTACTTC. It specifies CASSLDTASGNSYEQYF.

The chain has TRBV20-1 and TRBJ1-1, with no clear D. The CDR3 consists of 15 residues. Germline V gene data show CDR1 as DFQATT and CDR2 as SNEGSKA (reference sequence). The V gene lost 3 bases and the J gene lost 0 bases, with 14 bases spanning the gap. CDR3 DNA sequence: TGCAGTGCTAGTTCGGCTCAAGCCATGAACACTGAAGCTTTCTTT. Its translation: CSASSAQAMNTEAFF.